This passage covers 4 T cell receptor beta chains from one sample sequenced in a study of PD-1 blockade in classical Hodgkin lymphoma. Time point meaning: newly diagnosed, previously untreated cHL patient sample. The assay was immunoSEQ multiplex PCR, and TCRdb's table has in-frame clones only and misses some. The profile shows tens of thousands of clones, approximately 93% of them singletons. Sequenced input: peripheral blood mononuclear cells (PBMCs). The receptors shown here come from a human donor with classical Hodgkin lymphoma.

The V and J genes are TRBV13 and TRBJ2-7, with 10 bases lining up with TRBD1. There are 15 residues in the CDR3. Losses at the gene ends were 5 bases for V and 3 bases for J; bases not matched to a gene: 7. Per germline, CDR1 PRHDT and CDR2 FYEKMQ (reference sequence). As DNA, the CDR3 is TGTGCCAGCAGCCACTCCGGGACAGGGGACTACGAGCAGTACTTC. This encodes CASSHSGTGDYEQYF. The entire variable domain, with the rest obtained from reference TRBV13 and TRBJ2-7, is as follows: AAGVIQSPRHLIKEKRETATLKCYPIPRHDTVYWYQQGPGQDPQFLISFYEKMQSDKGSIPDRFSAQQFSDYHSELNMSSLELGDSALYFCASSHSGTGDYEQYFGPGTRLTVT.

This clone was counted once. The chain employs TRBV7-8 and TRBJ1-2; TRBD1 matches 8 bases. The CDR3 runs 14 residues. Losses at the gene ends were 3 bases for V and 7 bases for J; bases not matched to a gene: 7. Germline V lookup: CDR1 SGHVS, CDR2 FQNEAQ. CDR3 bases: TGTGCCAGCAGCTTTGGCAGGGGGCAGGGTGGCTACACCTTC. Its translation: CASSFGRGQGGYTF.

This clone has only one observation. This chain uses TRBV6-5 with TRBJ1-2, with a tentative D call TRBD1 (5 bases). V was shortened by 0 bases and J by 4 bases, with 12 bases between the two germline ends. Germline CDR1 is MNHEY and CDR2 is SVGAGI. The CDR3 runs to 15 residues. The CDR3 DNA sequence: TGTGCCAGCAGTTACTCTAAAGGGGACGGCTATGGCTACACCTTC. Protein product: CASSYSKGDGYGYTF.

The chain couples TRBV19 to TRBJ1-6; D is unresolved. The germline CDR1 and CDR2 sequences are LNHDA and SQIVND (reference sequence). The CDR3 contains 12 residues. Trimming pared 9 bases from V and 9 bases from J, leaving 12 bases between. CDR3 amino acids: CASCEDGSPLHF. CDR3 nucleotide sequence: TGTGCCAGCTGTGAGGATGGTTCACCCCTCCACTTT.